The sequence of this T cell receptor (beta chain) was determined in a study of T cell repertoires in cytomegalovirus infection. A remark on this clonotype: The antigen is not known.

The CDR3 consists of 16 residues. J lost 5 bases, V lost 4 bases, and 14 bases had no gene match. Per the germline V gene, CDR1 is SGHNT and CDR2 is YYREEE (reference sequence). TCRdb reprocessed the reads with MiXCR, giving one entry per CDR3 protein. The sample records some 500,000 distinct CDR3 sequences, around 30% being singletons. This clonotype was obtained from a human donor in good health (CMV status not recorded). Some clones in this sample may be carry-over from other donors' samples. This specimen consisted of cultured PBMCs, obtained from culture after CMV antigen stimulation. The V call is TRBV5-4, the J call TRBJ2-5, with TRBD1 matching over 7 bases. CDR3 sequence: CASSGRTGAIGETQYF. The CDR3 DNA follows: TGTGCCAGCAGCGGCCGGACAGGAGCGATTGGGGAGACCCAGTACTTC.